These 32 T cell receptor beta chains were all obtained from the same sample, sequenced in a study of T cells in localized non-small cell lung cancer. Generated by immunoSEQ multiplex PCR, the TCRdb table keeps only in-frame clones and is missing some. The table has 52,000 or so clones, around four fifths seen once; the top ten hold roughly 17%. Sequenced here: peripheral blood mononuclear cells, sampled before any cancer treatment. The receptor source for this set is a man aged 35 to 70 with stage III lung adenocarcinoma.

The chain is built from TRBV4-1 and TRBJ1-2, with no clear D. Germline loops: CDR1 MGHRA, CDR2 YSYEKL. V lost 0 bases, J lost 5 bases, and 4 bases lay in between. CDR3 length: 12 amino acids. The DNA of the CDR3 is TGCGCCAGCAGCCAAGATGGGTATGGCTACACCTTC. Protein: CASSQDGYGYTF.

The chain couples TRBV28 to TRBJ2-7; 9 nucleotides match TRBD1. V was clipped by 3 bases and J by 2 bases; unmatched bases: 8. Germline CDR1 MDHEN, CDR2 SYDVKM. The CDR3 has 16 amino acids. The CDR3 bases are TGTGCCAGCAGTTTGGCCCTGGGGACAGGGACCTACGAGCAGTACTTC. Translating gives CASSLALGTGTYEQYF.

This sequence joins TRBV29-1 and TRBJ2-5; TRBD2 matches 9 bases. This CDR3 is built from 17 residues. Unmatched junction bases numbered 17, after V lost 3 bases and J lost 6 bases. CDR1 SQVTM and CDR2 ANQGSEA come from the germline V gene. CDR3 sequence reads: CSVEWLGGGVWKKTQYF. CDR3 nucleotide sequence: TGCAGCGTTGAGTGGCTGGGCGGGGGGGTATGGAAGAAGACCCAGTACTTC.

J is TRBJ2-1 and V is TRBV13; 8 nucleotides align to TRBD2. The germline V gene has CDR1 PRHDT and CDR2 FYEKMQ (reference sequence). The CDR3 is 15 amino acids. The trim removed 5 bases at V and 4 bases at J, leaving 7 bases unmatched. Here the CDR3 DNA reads TGTGCCAGCAGCCCCGGGAGGGGGGCTTACAATGAGCAGTTCTTC. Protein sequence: CASSPGRGAYNEQFF.

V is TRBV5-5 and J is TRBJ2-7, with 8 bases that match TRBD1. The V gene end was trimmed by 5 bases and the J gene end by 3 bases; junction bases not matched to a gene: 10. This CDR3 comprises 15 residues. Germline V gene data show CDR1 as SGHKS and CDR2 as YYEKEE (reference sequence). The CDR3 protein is CASSQSRTGIYEQYF. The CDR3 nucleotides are TGTGCCAGCAGTCAATCCAGGACAGGGATCTACGAGCAGTACTTC. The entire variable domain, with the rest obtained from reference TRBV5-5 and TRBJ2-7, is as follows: DAGVTQSPTHLIKTRGQQVTLRCSPISGHKSVSWYQQVLGQGPQFIFQYYEKEERGRGNFPDRFSARQFPNYSSELNVNALLLGDSALYLCASSQSRTGIYEQYFGPGTRLTVT.

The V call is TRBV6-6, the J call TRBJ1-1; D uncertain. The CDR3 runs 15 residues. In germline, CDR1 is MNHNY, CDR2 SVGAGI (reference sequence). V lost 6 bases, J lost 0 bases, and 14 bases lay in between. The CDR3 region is CASSPGGDMNTEAFF. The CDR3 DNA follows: TGTGCCAGCAGCCCCGGTGGGGATATGAACACTGAAGCTTTCTTT.

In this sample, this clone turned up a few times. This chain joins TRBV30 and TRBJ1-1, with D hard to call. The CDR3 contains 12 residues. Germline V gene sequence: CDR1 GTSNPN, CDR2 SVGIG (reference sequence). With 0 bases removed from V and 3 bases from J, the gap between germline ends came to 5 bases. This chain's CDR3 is CAWSVMDTEAFF. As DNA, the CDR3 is TGTGCCTGGAGTGTAATGGACACTGAAGCTTTCTTT.

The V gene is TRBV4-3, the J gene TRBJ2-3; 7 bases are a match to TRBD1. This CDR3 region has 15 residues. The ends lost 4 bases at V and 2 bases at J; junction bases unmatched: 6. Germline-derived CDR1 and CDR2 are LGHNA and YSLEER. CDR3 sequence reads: CASSPTGYYTDTQYF. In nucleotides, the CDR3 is TGCGCCAGCAGCCCGACAGGGTACTACACAGATACGCAGTATTTT.

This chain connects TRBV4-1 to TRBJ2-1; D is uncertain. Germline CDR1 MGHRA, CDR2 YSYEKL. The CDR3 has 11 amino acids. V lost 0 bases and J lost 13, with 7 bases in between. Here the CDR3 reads CASSQEGPQFF. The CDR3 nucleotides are TGCGCCAGCAGCCAAGAAGGGCCACAGTTCTTC.

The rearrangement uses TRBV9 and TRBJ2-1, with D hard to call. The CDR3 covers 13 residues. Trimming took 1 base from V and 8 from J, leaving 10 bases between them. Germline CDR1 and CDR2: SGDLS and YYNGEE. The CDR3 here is CASSVYLGDEQFF. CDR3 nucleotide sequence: TGTGCCAGCAGCGTATATTTGGGTGATGAGCAGTTCTTC. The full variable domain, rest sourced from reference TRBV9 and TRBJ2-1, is DSGVTQTPKHLITATGQRVTLRCSPRSGDLSVYWYQQSLDQGLQFLIQYYNGEERAKGNILERFSAQQFPDLHSELNLSSLELGDSALYFCASSVYLGDEQFFGPGTRLTVL.

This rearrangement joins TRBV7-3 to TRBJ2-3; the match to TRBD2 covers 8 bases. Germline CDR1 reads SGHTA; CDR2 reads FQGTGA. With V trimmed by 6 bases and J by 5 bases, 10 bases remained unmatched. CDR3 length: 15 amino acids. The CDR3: CASRQSAGGQDTQYF. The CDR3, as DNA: TGTGCCAGCAGACAAAGCGCGGGAGGTCAAGATACGCAGTATTTT.

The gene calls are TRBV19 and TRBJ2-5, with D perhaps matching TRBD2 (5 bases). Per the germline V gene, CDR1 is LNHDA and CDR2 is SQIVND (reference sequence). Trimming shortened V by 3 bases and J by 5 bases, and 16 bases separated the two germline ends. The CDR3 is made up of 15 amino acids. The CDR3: CASSMARTARETQYF. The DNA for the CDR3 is TGTGCCAGTAGTATGGCCAGGACTGCTCGGGAGACCCAGTACTTC. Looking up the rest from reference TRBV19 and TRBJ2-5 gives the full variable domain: DGGITQSPKYLFRKEGQNVTLSCEQNLNHDAMYWYRQDPGQGLRLIYYSQIVNDFQKGDIAEGYSVSREKKESFPLTVTSAQKNPTAFYLCASSMARTARETQYFGPGTRLLVL.

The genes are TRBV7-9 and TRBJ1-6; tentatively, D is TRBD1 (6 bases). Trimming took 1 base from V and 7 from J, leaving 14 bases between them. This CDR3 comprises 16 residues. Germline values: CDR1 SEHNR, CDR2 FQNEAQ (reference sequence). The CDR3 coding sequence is TGTGCCAGCAGCTTAGGTGGCGGGGGCGACAATTCACCCCTCCACTTT. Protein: CASSLGGGGDNSPLHF. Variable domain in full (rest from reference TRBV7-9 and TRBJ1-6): DTGVSQNPRHKITKRGQNVTFRCDPISEHNRLYWYRQTLGQGPEFLTYFQNEAQLEKSRLLSDRFSAERPKGSFSTLEIQRTEQGDSAMYLCASSLGGGGDNSPLHFGNGTRLTVT.

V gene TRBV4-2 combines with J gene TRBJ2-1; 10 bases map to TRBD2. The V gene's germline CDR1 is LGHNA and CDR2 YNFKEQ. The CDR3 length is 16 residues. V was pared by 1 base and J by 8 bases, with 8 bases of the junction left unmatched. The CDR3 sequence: CASSQASGSRNDEQFF. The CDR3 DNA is TGTGCCAGCAGCCAAGCTAGCGGGAGTAGAAACGATGAGCAGTTCTTC.

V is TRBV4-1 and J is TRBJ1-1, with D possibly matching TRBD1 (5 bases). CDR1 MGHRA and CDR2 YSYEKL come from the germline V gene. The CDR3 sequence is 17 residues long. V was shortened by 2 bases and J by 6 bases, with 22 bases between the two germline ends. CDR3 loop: CASSQPERRGARAEAFF. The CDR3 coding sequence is TGCGCCAGCAGCCAACCCGAGAGGAGGGGCGCTCGCGCTGAAGCTTTCTTT.

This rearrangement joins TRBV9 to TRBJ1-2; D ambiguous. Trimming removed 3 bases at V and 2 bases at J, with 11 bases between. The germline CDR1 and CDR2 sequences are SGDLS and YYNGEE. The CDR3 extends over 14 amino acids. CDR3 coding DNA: TGTGCCAGCAGCGCCTACGGGGAGAACTATGGCTACACCTTC. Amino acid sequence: CASSAYGENYGYTF.

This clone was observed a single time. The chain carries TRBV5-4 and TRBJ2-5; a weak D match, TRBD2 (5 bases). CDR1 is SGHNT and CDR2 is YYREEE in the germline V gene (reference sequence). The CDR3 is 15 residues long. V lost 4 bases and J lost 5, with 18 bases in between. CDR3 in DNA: TGTGCCAGCAGCCGACCCGTCGGGGAAAAGGAGACCCAGTACTTC. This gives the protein CASSRPVGEKETQYF.

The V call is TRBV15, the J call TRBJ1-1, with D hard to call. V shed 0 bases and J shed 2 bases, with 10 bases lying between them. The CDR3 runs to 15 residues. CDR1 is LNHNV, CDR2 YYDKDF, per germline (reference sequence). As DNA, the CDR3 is TGTGCCACCAGCAGAGACCCCCGTTCAAACACTGAAGCTTTCTTT. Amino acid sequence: CATSRDPRSNTEAFF.

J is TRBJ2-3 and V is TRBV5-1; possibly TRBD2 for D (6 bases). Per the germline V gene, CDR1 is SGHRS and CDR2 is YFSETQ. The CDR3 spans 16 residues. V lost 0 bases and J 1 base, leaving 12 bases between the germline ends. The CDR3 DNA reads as TGCGCCAGCAGCTTGGTGGACTACGGGGGCACAGATACGCAGTATTTT. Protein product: CASSLVDYGGTDTQYF. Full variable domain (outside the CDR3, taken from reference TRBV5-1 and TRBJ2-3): KAGVTQTPRYLIKTRGQQVTLSCSPISGHRSVSWYQQTPGQGLQFLFEYFSETQRNKGNFPGRFSGRQFSNSRSEMNVSTLELGDSALYLCASSLVDYGGTDTQYFGPGTRLTVL.

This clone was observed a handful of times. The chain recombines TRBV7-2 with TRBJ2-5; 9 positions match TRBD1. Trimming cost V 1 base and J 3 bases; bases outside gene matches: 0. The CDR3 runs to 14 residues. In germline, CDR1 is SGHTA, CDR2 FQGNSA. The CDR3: CASSLGDREETQYF. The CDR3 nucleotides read TGTGCCAGCAGCTTAGGGGACAGGGAAGAGACCCAGTACTTC. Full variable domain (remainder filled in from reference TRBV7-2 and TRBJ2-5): GAGVSQSPSNKVTEKGKDVELRCDPISGHTALYWYRQSLGQGLEFLIYFQGNSAPDKSGLPSDRFSAERTGGSVSTLTIQRTQQEDSAVYLCASSLGDREETQYFGPGTRLLVL.

CDR3: CASSDPTGGTEAFF. In nucleotides, the CDR3 is TGTGCCAGCAGTGACCCGACAGGGGGCACTGAAGCTTTCTTT. The chain uses TRBV6-4 and TRBJ1-1, with 9 bases aligning to TRBD1. This CDR3 has 14 amino acids. Germline loops: CDR1 MRHNA, CDR2 SNTAGT. Trimming removed 2 bases from V and 4 bases from J; junction bases left unmatched: 2.

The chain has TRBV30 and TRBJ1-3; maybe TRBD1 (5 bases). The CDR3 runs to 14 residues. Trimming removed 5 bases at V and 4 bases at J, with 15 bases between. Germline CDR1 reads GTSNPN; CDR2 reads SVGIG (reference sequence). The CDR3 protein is CAWAAGLLGNTIYF. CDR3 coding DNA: TGTGCCTGGGCAGCAGGGCTCTTGGGAAACACCATATATTTT.

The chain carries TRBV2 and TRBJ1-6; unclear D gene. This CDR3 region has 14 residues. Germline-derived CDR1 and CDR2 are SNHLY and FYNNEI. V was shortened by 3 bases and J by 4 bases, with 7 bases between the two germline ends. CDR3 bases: TGTGCCAGCAGTGAGGGGTCTTATAATTCACCCCTCCACTTT. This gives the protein CASSEGSYNSPLHF.

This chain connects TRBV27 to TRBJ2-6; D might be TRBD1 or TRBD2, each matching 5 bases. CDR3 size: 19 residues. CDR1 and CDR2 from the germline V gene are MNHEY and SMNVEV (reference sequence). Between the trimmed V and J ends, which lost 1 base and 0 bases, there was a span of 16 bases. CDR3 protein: CASSLFRDPFNSGANVLTF. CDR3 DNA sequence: TGTGCCAGCAGTTTATTCCGGGACCCCTTTAACTCTGGGGCCAACGTCCTGACTTTC.

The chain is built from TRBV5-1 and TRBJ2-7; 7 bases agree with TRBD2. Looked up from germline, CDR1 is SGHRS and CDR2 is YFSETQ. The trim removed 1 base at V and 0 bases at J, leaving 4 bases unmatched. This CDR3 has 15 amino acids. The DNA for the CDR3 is TGCGCCAGCAGCTTGTGGCTAGCGGACTCCTACGAGCAGTACTTC. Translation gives CASSLWLADSYEQYF.

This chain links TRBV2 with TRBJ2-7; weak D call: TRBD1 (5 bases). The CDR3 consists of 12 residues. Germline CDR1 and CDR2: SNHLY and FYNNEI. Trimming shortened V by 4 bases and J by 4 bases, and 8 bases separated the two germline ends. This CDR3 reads CASSAQGYEQYF. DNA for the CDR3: TGTGCCAGCAGTGCCCAGGGATACGAGCAGTACTTC.

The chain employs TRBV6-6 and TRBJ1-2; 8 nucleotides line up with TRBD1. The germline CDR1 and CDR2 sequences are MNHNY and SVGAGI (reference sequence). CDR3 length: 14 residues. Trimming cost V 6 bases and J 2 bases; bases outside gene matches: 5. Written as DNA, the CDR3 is TGTGCCAGCAGCGACAGGGGAAGGAACTATGGCTACACCTTC. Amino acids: CASSDRGRNYGYTF.

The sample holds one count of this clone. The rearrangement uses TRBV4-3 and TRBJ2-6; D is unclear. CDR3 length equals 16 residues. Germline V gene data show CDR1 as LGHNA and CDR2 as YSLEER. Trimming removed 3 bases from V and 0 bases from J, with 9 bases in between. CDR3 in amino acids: CASSHGRYSGANVLTF. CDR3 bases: TGCGCCAGCAGCCATGGACGGTACTCTGGGGCCAACGTCCTGACTTTC.

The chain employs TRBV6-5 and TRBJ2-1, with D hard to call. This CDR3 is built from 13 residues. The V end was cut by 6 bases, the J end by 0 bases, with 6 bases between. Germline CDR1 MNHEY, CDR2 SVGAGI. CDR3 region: CASSRSSYNEQFF. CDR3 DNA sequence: TGTGCCAGCAGCCGGAGCTCCTACAATGAGCAGTTCTTC.

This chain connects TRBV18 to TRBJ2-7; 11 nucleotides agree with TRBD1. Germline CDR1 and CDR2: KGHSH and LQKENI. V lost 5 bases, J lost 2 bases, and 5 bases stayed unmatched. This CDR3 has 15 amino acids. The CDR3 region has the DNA TGTGCCAGCTCAGACCCGGGACAGGGGGCCTACGAGCAGTACTTC. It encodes CASSDPGQGAYEQYF.

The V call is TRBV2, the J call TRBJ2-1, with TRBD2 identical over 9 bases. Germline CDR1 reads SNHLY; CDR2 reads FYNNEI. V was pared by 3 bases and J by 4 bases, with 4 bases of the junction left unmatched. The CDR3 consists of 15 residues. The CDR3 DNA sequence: TGTGCCAGCAGTGAGACTAGCGGTTTGTACAATGAGCAGTTCTTC. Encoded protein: CASSETSGLYNEQFF.

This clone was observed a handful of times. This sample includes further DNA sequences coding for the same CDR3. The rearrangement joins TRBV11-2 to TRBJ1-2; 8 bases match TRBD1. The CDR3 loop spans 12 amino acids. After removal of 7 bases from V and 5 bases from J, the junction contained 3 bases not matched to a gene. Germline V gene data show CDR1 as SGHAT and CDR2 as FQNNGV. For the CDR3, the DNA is TGTGCCAGCAAAACAGGGGGATATGGCTACACCTTC. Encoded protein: CASKTGGYGYTF.